This T cell receptor (beta chain) emerged from a study of blood T cells in healthy people across ages. Then a second PCR, running roughly 6 to 11 cycles, was carried out with a sample-barcoded 5' primer and a J-beta primer mix. A template-switch adaptor with 12 random nucleotides tagged each cDNA molecule. All samples gave at least 2.5 million CDR3-containing paired-end reads. TCRdb passed the 5' RACE reads through MiXCR, listing each CDR3 protein once. In the table there are roughly 1,300,000 distinct CDR3 sequences, around 55% of which are singletons. Per sample, a minimum of 6.5 million PBMCs were isolated. Overall study findings and caveats: Among T cells, TCR beta diversity per million cells dropped roughly linearly as age rose.

CDR1 MDHEN and CDR2 SYDVKM come from the germline V gene. The CDR3 covers 16 residues. The V gene end was trimmed by 6 bases and the J gene end by 0 bases; junction bases not matched to a gene: 8. About this clonotype itself: Its antigen is currently unknown.

The TCR originated in a man aged 18 to 30 in good health. The chain carries TRBV28 and TRBJ1-3; 7 bases map to TRBD1. The sequenced sample consisted of blood. CDR3 amino acids: CASRAGTAVSGNTIYF. In DNA form, the CDR3 reads TGTGCCAGCAGAGCCGGGACAGCTGTCTCTGGAAACACCATATATTTT.